The 10 T cell receptor beta chains below all came from one sample that was sequenced in a study of T cell responses to AZD1222 COVID-19 vaccine. The method was immunoSEQ multiplex PCR; TCRdb's version includes in-frame clones alone and lacks a portion of them. The sample has around 130,000 clones; 80% to 90% are singletons. The material sequenced was peripheral blood, taken on day 0 of AZD1222 vaccination. These receptors all come from an adult in good health.

The rearrangement joins TRBV7-6 to TRBJ2-7, with D possibly TRBD2 on 7 matching bases. V shed 4 bases and J shed 5 bases, with 21 bases lying between them. This CDR3 spans 16 amino acids. Germline V lookup: CDR1 SGHVS, CDR2 FNYEAQ. The CDR3 protein is CASSSVMGGPGNEQYF. CDR3 nucleotides: TGTGCCAGCAGCTCTGTGATGGGGGGGCCAGGGAACGAGCAGTACTTC. Complete variable domain (other parts from reference TRBV7-6 and TRBJ2-7): GAGVSQSPRYKVTKRGQDVALRCDPISGHVSLYWYRQALGQGPEFLTYFNYEAQQDKSGLPNDRFSAERPEGSISTLTIQRTEQRDSAMYRCASSSVMGGPGNEQYFGPGTRLTVT.

The rearrangement links TRBV5-1 to TRBJ2-3, with TRBD1 matching over 9 bases. This CDR3 contains 14 residues. The germline V gene encodes CDR1 SGHRS and CDR2 YFSETQ. Germline trimming cut 4 bases from V and 4 bases from J; bases unmatched to any gene: 4. The CDR3 nucleotides read TGCGCCAGCAGCCTGCGGACAGGGGCAGATACGCAGTATTTT. It specifies CASSLRTGADTQYF.

The rearrangement joins TRBV29-1 to TRBJ2-2; 9 bases align to TRBD1. V gave up 7 bases and J gave up 7 bases; unmatched junction bases: 10. Germline V gene sequence: CDR1 SQVTM, CDR2 ANQGSEA. The CDR3 is 14 residues long. The CDR3 here is CSGSGQGTVGELFF. The CDR3 DNA reads TGCAGCGGGAGCGGACAGGGGACCGTCGGGGAGCTGTTTTTT.

The J gene is TRBJ2-5, the V gene TRBV3-1 (or the pseudogene TRBV3-2), with 12 bases lining up with TRBD2. Unmatched junction bases numbered 7, after V lost 1 base and J lost 7 bases. The CDR3 contains 16 residues. Germline loops: CDR1 LGHDT, CDR2 YNNKEL (reference sequence). CDR3: CASSQGASGGAGTQYF. CDR3 sequence (DNA): TGTGCCAGCAGCCAAGGGGCTAGCGGGGGGGCTGGGACCCAGTACTTC.

The V call is TRBV2, the J call TRBJ1-6; 10 bases are shared with TRBD1. The V gene end was trimmed by 8 bases and the J gene end by 5 bases; junction bases not matched to a gene: 0. This CDR3 has 13 residues. The germline gives CDR1 SNHLY, CDR2 FYNNEI. The CDR3 reads CASGQGDNSPLHF. DNA for the CDR3: TGTGCCAGCGGACAGGGGGATAATTCACCCCTCCACTTT.

This rearrangement joins TRBV7-9 to TRBJ1-2, with 8 bases aligning to TRBD1. J gave up 3 bases and V 2 bases, and 5 bases lay outside the gene matches. CDR3 size: 15 residues. CDR1 is SEHNR and CDR2 is FQNEAQ in the germline V gene (reference sequence). CDR3 sequence (DNA): TGTGCCAGCAGCTTATACCTGACAGGGGACTATGGCTACACCTTC. Translating it yields CASSLYLTGDYGYTF.

The chain is built from TRBV10-3 and TRBJ2-1; D may be TRBD2 (6 bases). V shed 10 bases and J shed 2 bases, with 21 bases lying between them. The CDR3 length is 16 residues. Germline-derived CDR1 and CDR2 are ENHRY and SYGVKD. The CDR3 reads CATAGGNRVPYNEQFF. CDR3 in DNA: TGTGCCACAGCTGGAGGGAACCGCGTTCCCTACAATGAGCAGTTCTTC.

This clone has a single count. This CDR3 reads CASSHHVALGTANEKLFF. The CDR3 bases are TGTGCCAGCAGCCACCATGTAGCCCTGGGGACAGCTAATGAAAAACTGTTTTTT. The chain links TRBV3-1 (or the pseudogene TRBV3-2) to TRBJ1-4, with TRBD1 matching over 7 bases. Looked up from germline, CDR1 is LGHDT and CDR2 is YNNKEL (reference sequence). V was clipped by 3 bases and J by 3 bases; unmatched bases: 13. The CDR3 extends over 18 amino acids.

The chain joins TRBV18 to TRBJ2-1, with D perhaps assigned TRBD1 or TRBD2 (5 bases each). CDR1 and CDR2 from the germline V gene are KGHSH and LQKENI. The CDR3 totals 18 residues. With 2 bases removed from V and 1 base from J, the gap between germline ends came to 18 bases. The CDR3 DNA is TGTGCCAGCTCACCAGGGACCACTGGCAGCACTTCCTACAATGAGCAGTTCTTC. It yields the protein CASSPGTTGSTSYNEQFF.

The V call is TRBV5-5, the J call TRBJ1-5; no clear D gene. V was clipped by 0 bases and J by 1 base, with 11 bases between them. The V gene's germline CDR1 is SGHKS and CDR2 YYEKEE (reference sequence). The CDR3 consists of 16 residues. The CDR3 DNA follows: TGTGCCAGCAGCTTGGTAGGGCCGATCAGCAATCAGCCCCAGCATTTT. Its protein is CASSLVGPISNQPQHF.